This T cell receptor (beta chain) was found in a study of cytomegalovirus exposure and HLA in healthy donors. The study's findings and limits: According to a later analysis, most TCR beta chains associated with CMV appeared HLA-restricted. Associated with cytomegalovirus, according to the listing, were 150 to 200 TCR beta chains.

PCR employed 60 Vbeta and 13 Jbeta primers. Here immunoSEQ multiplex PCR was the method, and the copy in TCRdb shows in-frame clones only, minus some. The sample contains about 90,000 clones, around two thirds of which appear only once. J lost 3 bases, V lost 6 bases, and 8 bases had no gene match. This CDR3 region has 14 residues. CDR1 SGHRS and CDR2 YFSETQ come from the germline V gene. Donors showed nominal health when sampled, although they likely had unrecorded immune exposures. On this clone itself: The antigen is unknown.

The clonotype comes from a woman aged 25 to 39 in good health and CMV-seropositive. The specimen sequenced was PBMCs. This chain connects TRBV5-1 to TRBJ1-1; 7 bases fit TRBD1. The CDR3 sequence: CASTIRTGDTEAFF. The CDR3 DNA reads TGCGCCAGCACTATTCGGACAGGAGACACTGAAGCTTTCTTT.